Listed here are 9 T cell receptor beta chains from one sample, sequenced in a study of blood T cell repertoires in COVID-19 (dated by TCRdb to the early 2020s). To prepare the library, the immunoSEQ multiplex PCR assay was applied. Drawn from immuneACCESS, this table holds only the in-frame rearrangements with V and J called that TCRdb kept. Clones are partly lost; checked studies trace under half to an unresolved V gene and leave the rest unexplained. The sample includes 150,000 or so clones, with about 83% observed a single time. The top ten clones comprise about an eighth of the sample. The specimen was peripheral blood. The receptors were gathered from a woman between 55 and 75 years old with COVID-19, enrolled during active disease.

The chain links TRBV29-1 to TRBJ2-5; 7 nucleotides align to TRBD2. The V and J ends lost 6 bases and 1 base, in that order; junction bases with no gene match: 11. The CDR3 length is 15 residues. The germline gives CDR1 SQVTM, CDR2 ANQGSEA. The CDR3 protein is CSVLGGLRPQETQYF. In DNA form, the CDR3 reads TGCAGCGTCCTCGGGGGGTTACGGCCCCAAGAGACCCAGTACTTC.

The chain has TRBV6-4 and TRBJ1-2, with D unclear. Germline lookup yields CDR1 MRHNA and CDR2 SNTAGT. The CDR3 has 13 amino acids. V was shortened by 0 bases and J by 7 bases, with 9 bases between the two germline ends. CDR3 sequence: CASSDSGRAGYTF. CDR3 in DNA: TGTGCCAGCAGTGACTCAGGGAGGGCTGGCTACACCTTC.

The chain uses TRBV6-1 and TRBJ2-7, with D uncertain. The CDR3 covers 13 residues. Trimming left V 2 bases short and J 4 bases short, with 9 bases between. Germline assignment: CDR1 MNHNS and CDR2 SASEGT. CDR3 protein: CASSETVRYEQYF. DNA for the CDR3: TGTGCCAGCAGTGAAACAGTTCGATACGAGCAGTACTTC.

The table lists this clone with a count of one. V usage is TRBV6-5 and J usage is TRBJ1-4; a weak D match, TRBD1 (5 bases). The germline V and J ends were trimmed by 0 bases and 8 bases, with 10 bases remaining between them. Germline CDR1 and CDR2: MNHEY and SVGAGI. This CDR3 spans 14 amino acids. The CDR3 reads CASSYSGGYEKLFF. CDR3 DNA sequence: TGTGCCAGCAGTTACTCCGGGGGTTACGAAAAACTGTTTTTT.

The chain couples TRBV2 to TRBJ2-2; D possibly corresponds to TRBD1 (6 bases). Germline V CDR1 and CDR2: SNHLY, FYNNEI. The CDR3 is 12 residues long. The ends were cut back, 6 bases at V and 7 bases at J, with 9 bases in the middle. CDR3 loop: CASSQGNGELFF. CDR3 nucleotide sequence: TGTGCCAGCAGCCAGGGGAACGGGGAGCTGTTTTTT.

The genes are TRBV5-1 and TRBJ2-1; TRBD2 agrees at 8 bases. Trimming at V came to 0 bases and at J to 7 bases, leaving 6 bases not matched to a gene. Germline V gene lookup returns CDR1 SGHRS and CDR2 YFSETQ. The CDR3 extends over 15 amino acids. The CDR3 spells CASSLELAVRNEQFF. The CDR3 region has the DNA TGCGCCAGCAGCTTGGAACTAGCGGTGAGAAATGAGCAGTTCTTC.

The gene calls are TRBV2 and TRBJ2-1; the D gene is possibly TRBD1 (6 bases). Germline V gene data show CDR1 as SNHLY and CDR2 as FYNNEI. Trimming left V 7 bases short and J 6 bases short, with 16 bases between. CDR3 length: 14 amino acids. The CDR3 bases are TGTGCCAGCATCCTAGGGGGTTTGGGCAATGAGCAGTTCTTC. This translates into CASILGGLGNEQFF.

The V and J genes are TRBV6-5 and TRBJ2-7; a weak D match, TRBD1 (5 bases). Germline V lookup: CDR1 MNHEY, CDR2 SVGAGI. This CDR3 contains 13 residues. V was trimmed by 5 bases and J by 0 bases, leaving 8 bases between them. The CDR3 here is CASSQGSSYEQYF. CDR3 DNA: TGTGCCAGCAGTCAGGGCAGCTCCTACGAGCAGTACTTC.

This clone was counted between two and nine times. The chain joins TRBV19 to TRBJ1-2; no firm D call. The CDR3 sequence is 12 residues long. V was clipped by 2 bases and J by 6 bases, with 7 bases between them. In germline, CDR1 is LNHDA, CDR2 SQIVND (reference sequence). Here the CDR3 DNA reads TGTGCCAGTAGTATACAGTATAATGGCTACACCTTC. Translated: CASSIQYNGYTF.